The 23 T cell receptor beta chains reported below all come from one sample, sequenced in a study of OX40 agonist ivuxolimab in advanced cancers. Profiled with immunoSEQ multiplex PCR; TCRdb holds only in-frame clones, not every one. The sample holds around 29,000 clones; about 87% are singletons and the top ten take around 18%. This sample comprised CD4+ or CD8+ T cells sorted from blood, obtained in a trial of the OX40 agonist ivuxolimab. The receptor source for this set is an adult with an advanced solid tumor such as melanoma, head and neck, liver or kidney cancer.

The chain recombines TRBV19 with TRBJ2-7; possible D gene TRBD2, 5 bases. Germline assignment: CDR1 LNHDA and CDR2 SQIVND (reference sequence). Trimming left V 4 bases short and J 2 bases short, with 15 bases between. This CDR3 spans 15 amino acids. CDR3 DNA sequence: TGTGCCAGTAGTACGGGGTCCCACCCGACCTACGAGCAGTACTTC. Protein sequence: CASSTGSHPTYEQYF.

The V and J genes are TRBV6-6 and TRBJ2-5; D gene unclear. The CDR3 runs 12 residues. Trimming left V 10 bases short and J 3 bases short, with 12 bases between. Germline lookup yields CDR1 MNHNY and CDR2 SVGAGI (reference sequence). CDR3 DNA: TGTGCCACCCGACGGAATGAAGAGACCCAGTACTTC. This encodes CATRRNEETQYF.

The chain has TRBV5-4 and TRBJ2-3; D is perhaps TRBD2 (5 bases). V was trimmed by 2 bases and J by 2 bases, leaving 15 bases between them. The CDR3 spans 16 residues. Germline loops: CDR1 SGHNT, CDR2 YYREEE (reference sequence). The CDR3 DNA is TGTGCCAGCAGCTTAGGGAACGGACTCTACACAGATACGCAGTATTTT. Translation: CASSLGNGLYTDTQYF. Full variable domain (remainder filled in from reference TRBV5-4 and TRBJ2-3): ETGVTQSPTHLIKTRGQQVTLRCSSQSGHNTVSWYQQALGQGPQFIFQYYREEENGRGNFPPRFSGLQFPNYSSELNVNALELDDSALYLCASSLGNGLYTDTQYFGPGTRLTVL.

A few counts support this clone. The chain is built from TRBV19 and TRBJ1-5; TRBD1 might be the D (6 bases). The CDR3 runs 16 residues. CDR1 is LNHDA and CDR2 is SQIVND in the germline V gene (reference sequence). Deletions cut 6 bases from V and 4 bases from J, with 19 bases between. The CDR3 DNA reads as TGTGCCAGTAGACATGGCGGGGGGCGTTCTAATCAGCCCCAGCATTTT. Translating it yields CASRHGGGRSNQPQHF.

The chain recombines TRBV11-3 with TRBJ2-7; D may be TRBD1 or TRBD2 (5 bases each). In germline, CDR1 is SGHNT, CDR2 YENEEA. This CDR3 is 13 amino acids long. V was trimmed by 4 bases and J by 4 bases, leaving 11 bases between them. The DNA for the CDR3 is TGTGCCAGCAGCTGGGGGAGCGAATACGAGCAGTACTTC. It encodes CASSWGSEYEQYF. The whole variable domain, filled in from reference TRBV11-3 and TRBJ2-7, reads EAGVVQSPRYKIIEKKQPVAFWCNPISGHNTLYWYLQNLGQGPELLIRYENEEAVDDSQLPKDRFSAERLKGVDSTLKIQPAELGDSAVYLCASSWGSEYEQYFGPGTRLTVT.

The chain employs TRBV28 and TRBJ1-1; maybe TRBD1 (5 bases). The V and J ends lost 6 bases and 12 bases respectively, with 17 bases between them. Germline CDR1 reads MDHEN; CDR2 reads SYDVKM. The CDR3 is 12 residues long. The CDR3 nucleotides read TGTGCCAGCAGCTATAGGGGCTTGGGAACTTTCTTT. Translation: CASSYRGLGTFF. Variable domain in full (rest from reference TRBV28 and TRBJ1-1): DVKVTQSSRYLVKRTGEKVFLECVQDMDHENMFWYRQDPGLGLRLIYFSYDVKMKEKGDIPEGYSVSREKKERFSLILESASTNQTSMYLCASSYRGLGTFFGQGTRLTVV.

The DNA for the CDR3 is TGTGCCAGCAGCGTAACAGGGGCATTGAGTCAGCCCCAGCATTTT. It translates to CASSVTGALSQPQHF. The V and J genes are TRBV9 and TRBJ1-5, with TRBD1 identical over 7 bases. The CDR3 is 15 residues long. The ends lost 1 base at V and 6 bases at J; junction bases unmatched: 7. CDR1 SGDLS and CDR2 YYNGEE come from the germline V gene.

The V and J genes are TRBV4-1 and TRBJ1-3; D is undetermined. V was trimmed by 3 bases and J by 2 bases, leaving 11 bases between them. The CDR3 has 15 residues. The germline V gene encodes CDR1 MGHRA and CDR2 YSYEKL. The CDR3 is CASSQGTLPGNTIYF. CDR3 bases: TGCGCCAGCAGCCAGGGTACCCTACCTGGAAACACCATATATTTT.

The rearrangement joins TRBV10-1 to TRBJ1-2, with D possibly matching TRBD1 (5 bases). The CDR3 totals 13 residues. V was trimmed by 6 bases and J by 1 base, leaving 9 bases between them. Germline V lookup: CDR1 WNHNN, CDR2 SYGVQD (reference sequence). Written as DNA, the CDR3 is TGCGCCAGCAGGTTCGGGGGTAACTATGGCTACACCTTC. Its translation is CASRFGGNYGYTF.

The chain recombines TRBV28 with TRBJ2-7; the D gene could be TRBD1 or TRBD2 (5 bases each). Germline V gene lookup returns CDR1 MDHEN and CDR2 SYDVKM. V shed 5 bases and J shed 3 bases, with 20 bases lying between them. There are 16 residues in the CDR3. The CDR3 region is CASSLPLRGSGYEQYF. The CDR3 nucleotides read TGTGCCAGCAGTCTCCCCCTGAGGGGTTCTGGCTACGAGCAGTACTTC.

CDR3 amino acids: CASSGLASGADTDTQYF. For the CDR3, the DNA is TGTGCCAGCAGTGGACTGGCTAGCGGGGCCGACACAGATACGCAGTATTTT. This chain connects TRBV25-1 to TRBJ2-3; 9 bases are a match to TRBD2. There are 17 residues in the CDR3. With 4 bases clipped from V and 2 bases from J, the junction kept 10 bases outside the gene matches. Germline CDR1 is MGHDK and CDR2 is SYGVNS.

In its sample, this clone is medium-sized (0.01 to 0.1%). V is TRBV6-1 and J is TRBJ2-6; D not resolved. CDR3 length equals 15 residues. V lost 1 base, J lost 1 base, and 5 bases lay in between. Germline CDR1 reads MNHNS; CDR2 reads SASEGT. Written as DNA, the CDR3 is TGTGCCAGCAGTGAAGACGTATCTGGGGCCAACGTCCTGACTTTC. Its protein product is CASSEDVSGANVLTF.

The chain's CDR3 is CASSPPSTDTQYF. CDR3 DNA sequence: TGCGCCAGCAGCCCTCCTAGCACAGATACGCAGTATTTT. The chain joins TRBV5-1 to TRBJ2-3; D call uncertain. V lost 4 bases to trimming and J lost 0 bases, with 6 bases between them. CDR1 is SGHRS, CDR2 YFSETQ, per germline. This CDR3 comprises 13 residues.

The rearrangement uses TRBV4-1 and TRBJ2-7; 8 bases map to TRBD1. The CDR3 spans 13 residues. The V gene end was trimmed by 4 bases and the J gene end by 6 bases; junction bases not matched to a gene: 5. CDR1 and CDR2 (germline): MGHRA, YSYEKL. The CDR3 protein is CASSPGQGAEQYF. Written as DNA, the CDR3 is TGCGCCAGCAGCCCGGGGCAGGGGGCCGAGCAGTACTTC.

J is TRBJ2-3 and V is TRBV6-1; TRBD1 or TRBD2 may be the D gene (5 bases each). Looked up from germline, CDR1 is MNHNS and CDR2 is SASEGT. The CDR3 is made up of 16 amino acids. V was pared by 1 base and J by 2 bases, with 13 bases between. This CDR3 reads CASSEGDGTNTDTQYF. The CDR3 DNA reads TGTGCCAGCAGTGAAGGAGACGGGACGAACACAGATACGCAGTATTTT.

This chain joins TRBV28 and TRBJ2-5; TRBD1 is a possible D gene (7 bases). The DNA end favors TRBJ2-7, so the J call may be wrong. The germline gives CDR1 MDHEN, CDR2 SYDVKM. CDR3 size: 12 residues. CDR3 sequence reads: CATRDSSYEQYF. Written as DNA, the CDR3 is TGTGCCACGCGGGACAGTTCCTACGAGCAGTACTTC.

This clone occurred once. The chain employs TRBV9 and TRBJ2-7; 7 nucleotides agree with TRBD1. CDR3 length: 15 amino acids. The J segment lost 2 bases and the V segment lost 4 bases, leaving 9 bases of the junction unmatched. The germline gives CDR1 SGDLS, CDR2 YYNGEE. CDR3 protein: CASSFRQGPTYEQYF. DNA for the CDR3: TGTGCCAGCAGCTTCCGACAGGGACCTACCTACGAGCAGTACTTC.

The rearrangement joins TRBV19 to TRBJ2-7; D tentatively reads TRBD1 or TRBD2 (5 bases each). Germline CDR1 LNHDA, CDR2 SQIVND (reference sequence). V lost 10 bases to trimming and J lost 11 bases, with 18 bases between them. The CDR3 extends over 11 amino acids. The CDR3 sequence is CAIENGGREYF. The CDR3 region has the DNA TGTGCCATAGAGAATGGGGGTAGGGAGTACTTC. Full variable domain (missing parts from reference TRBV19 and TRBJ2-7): DGGITQSPKYLFRKEGQNVTLSCEQNLNHDAMYWYRQDPGQGLRLIYYSQIVNDFQKGDIAEGYSVSREKKESFPLTVTSAQKNPTAFYLCAIENGGREYFGPGTRLTVT.

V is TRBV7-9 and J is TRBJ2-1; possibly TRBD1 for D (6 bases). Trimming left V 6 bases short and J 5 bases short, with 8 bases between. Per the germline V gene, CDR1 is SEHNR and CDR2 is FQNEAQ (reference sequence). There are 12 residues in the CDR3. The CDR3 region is CASREGDNEQFF. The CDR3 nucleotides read TGTGCCAGCAGAGAGGGGGACAATGAGCAGTTCTTC.

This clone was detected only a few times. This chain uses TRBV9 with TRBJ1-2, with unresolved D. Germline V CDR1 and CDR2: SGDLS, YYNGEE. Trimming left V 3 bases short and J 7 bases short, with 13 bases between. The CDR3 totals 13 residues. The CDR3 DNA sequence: TGTGCCAGCAGCGGTTTCATAGACGGTGGCTACACCTTC. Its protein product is CASSGFIDGGYTF.

CDR3 DNA sequence: TGTGCCAGCAGTTTAATGGCGGACACTAATCAGCCCCAGCATTTT. This encodes CASSLMADTNQPQHF. The J gene is TRBJ1-5, the V gene TRBV27; TRBD1 is a possible D gene (5 bases). Germline assignment: CDR1 MNHEY and CDR2 SMNVEV (reference sequence). The CDR3 consists of 15 residues. V lost 2 bases and J lost 4, with 12 bases in between.

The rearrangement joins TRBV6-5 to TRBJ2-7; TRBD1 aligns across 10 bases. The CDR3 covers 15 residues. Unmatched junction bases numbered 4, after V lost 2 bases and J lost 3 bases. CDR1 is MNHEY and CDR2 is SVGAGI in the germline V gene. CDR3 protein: CASSYEGTGDYEQYF. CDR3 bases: TGTGCCAGCAGTTACGAAGGGACAGGGGACTACGAGCAGTACTTC.

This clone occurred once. The CDR3 nucleotides are TGTGCCAGCAGCTTCCGGGCAGGGGACGCATCCTACGAGCAGTACTTC. It encodes CASSFRAGDASYEQYF. The chain is built from TRBV7-9 and TRBJ2-7; D may be TRBD1 (6 bases). Per germline, CDR1 SEHNR and CDR2 FQNEAQ (reference sequence). Trimming stripped 3 bases from V and 1 base from J, with 16 bases between. This CDR3 spans 16 amino acids.